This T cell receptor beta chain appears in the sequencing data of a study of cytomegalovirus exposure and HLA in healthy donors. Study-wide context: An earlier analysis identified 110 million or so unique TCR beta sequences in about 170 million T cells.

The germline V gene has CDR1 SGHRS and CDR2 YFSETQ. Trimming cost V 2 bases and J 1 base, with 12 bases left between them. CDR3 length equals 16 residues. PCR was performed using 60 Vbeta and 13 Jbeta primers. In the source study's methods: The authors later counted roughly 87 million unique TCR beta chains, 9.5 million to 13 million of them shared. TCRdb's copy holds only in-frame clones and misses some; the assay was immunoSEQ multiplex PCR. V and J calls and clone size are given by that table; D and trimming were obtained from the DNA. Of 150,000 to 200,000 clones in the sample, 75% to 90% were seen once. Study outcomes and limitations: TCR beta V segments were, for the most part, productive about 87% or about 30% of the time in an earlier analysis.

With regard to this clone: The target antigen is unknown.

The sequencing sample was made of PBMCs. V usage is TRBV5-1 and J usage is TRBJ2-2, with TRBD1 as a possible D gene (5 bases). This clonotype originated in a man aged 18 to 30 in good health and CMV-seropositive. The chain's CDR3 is CASSFEQGGNTGELFF. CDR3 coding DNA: TGCGCCAGCAGCTTCGAGCAGGGCGGGAACACCGGGGAGCTGTTTTTT.